Below, 29 T cell receptor beta chains from the same sample are listed, as sequenced in a study of CD8 T cells in ankylosing spondylitis. One entry per CDR3 protein, called by TCRdb with MiXCR from the 5' RACE reads. This table has around 300,000 distinct CDR3 sequences, about a fifth appearing once. Sequenced input: blood, either unsorted or a sorted T cell fraction (not recorded which). These receptors originate from a female donor with ankylosing spondylitis or in good health (not recorded which).

The CDR3 protein is CASSFSGIPPYEQYF. The CDR3 DNA sequence: TGCGCCAGCAGCTTTTCCGGGATACCCCCCTACGAGCAGTACTTC. J is TRBJ2-7 and V is TRBV5-1, with D perhaps matching TRBD2 (5 bases). The germline gives CDR1 SGHRS, CDR2 YFSETQ. V lost 2 bases, J lost 2 bases, and 14 bases lay in between. The CDR3 is 15 amino acids.

The chain combines TRBV6-5 with TRBJ2-2; D not resolved. This CDR3 region has 13 residues. V was shortened by 2 bases and J by 5 bases, with 6 bases between the two germline ends. Germline V CDR1 and CDR2: MNHEY, SVGAGI. CDR3 coding DNA: TGTGCCAGCAGTTACCCCGGGACCGGGGAGCTGTTTTTT. Translated: CASSYPGTGELFF.

The chain links TRBV20-1 to TRBJ2-7, with TRBD1 matching 7 bases. Germline values: CDR1 DFQATT, CDR2 SNEGSKA (reference sequence). With V trimmed by 2 bases and J by 5 bases, 9 bases remained unmatched. This CDR3 has 14 residues. In nucleotides, the CDR3 is TGCAGTGCTAGACTCCCTGACAGGGTTAACGAGCAGTACTTC. Its protein product is CSARLPDRVNEQYF.

This clonotype was observed many times. The chain joins TRBV20-1 to TRBJ2-1; TRBD1 aligns across 8 bases. CDR3 length: 14 residues. Trimming at V came to 3 bases and at J to 6 bases, leaving 7 bases not matched to a gene. Germline values: CDR1 DFQATT, CDR2 SNEGSKA (reference sequence). The CDR3 sequence: CSARSPTGVNEQFF. The CDR3 bases are TGCAGTGCTAGGTCCCCGACAGGGGTCAATGAGCAGTTCTTC.

A word on this clonotype: Since a much larger clone is just one base distant, this may be a read error. The chain uses TRBV10-1 and TRBJ2-1, with D hard to call. Germline V gene data show CDR1 as WNHNN and CDR2 as SYGVQD (reference sequence). V dropped 2 bases and J dropped 2 bases, with 10 bases sitting between them. This CDR3 is 15 amino acids long. CDR3 in DNA: TGCGCCAGCAGTGAGGCTGGCGGTGCCTACAATGAGCAGTTCTTC. Translation gives CASSEAGGAYNEQFF.

This sequence joins TRBV20-1 and TRBJ1-2; TRBD1 might be the D (6 bases). V was pared by 6 bases and J by 3 bases, with 14 bases between. The CDR3 spans 13 residues. Germline values: CDR1 DFQATT, CDR2 SNEGSKA (reference sequence). The CDR3 region has the DNA TGCAGTGCAAGGGGGGATGAGGACTATGGCTACACCTTC. It translates to CSARGDEDYGYTF.

This clonotype was recorded many times. The gene calls are TRBV20-1 and TRBJ2-1, with 9 positions matching TRBD2. In germline, CDR1 is DFQATT, CDR2 SNEGSKA (reference sequence). The CDR3 is 15 amino acids. The trim removed 4 bases at V and 6 bases at J, leaving 10 bases unmatched. CDR3 region: CSAIVGGRASNEQFF. DNA for the CDR3: TGCAGTGCTATTGTCGGCGGGAGGGCCTCCAATGAGCAGTTCTTC.

V is TRBV11-2 and J is TRBJ1-1; 7 nucleotides align to TRBD1. Germline V gives CDR1 SGHAT, CDR2 FQNNGV. With 3 bases clipped from V and 4 bases from J, the junction kept 14 bases outside the gene matches. The CDR3 covers 17 residues. In nucleotides, the CDR3 is TGTGCCAGCAGCTTTTACAGGGGCTCCACTCCTCTCACTGAAGCTTTCTTT. This codes for CASSFYRGSTPLTEAFF.

This clonotype was counted only a few times. The V and J genes are TRBV29-1 and TRBJ2-1; D is uncertain. CDR3 length: 13 residues. Germline V gene sequence: CDR1 SQVTM, CDR2 ANQGSEA. V lost 7 bases and J 7 bases, leaving 17 bases between the germline ends. Written as DNA, the CDR3 is TGCAGCGCGAGACCCATGGCGAGAAATGAGCAGTTCTTC. Translation: CSARPMARNEQFF.

This clonotype was seen a handful of times. The chain links TRBV20-1 to TRBJ1-4; TRBD1 might be the D (5 bases). CDR1 and CDR2 from the germline V gene are DFQATT and SNEGSKA (reference sequence). Trimming cost V 0 bases and J 7 bases, with 18 bases left between them. CDR3 size: 16 residues. CDR3 sequence reads: CSARDRLRGTREKLFF. In nucleotides, the CDR3 is TGCAGTGCTAGAGATCGTCTTCGGGGGACTCGTGAAAAACTGTTTTTT.

This clonotype appeared a few times. J is TRBJ2-7 and V is TRBV6-1; D may match TRBD1 or TRBD2 (5 bases each). V was clipped by 6 bases and J by 7 bases, with 16 bases between them. Germline V gene sequence: CDR1 MNHNS, CDR2 SASEGT. This CDR3 comprises 13 residues. CDR3 sequence (DNA): TGTGCCAGCAGGGGGACCTGGACGCTGGAGCAGTACTTC. Translation gives CASRGTWTLEQYF.

This clonotype was recorded many times. The conserved final phenylalanine or tryptophan is absent from the CDR3, which likely points to a read error. It is unclear where the CDR3 begins or ends on the DNA, so no DNA is shown, and the CDR3 is as TCRdb lists it. The genes are TRBV20-1 and TRBJ2-1; TRBD1 is the table's D call and was not checked against the DNA. The CDR3 is 12 amino acids long, termini counted. CDR1 and CDR2 (germline): DFQATT, SNEGSKA (reference sequence). This chain's CDR3 is CSPVGASGVAFL.

The V call is TRBV12-3 or TRBV12-4, the J call TRBJ2-3; D gene unclear. Trimming removed 2 bases from V and 4 bases from J, with 10 bases in between. This CDR3 is built from 14 residues. Written as DNA, the CDR3 is TGTGCCAGCAGTTTACAGCCGGGTCCAGATACGCAGTATTTT. This encodes CASSLQPGPDTQYF.

In its sample, this clonotype was seen a few times. This sequence joins TRBV7-2 and TRBJ2-3; no clear D. The CDR3 extends over 14 amino acids. The germline V gene encodes CDR1 SGHTA and CDR2 FQGNSA. V was cut by 5 bases and J by 6 bases, with 15 bases left in between. This chain's CDR3 is CASSLLISGDTQYF. The CDR3 region has the DNA TGTGCCAGCAGCCTTCTAATCTCGGGCGATACGCAGTATTTT.

This clonotype was seen ten or more times. The V gene is TRBV20-1, the J gene TRBJ1-6, with D perhaps TRBD1 (5 bases). CDR1 and CDR2 from the germline V gene are DFQATT and SNEGSKA (reference sequence). V was trimmed by 5 bases and J by 7 bases, leaving 9 bases between them. The CDR3 contains 12 residues. The CDR3 loop reads CSAGAPNSPLHF. The CDR3 nucleotides read TGCAGTGCTGGGGCCCCAAATTCACCCCTCCACTTT.

CDR3 sequence (DNA): TGTGCCAGCAGTTTGGGCCAGGGGTGGAATCAGCCCCAGCATTTT. Encoded protein: CASSLGQGWNQPQHF. The genes are TRBV27 and TRBJ1-5; tentative D call: TRBD1 (6 bases). Germline V lookup: CDR1 MNHEY, CDR2 SMNVEV (reference sequence). Trimming cost V 3 bases and J 4 bases, with 13 bases left between them. CDR3 size: 15 residues.

This clonotype was counted ten times or more. The chain carries TRBV29-1 and TRBJ1-1; a possible D gene is TRBD1 (5 bases). This CDR3 region has 13 residues. From germline, CDR1 is SQVTM and CDR2 ANQGSEA. Trimming stripped 4 bases from V and 0 bases from J, with 9 bases between. CDR3 residues: CSVATVMNTEAFF. Here the CDR3 DNA reads TGCAGCGTTGCGACAGTCATGAACACTGAAGCTTTCTTT.

This sequence joins TRBV7-9 and TRBJ2-1, with D possibly matching TRBD1 (6 bases). V shed 3 bases and J shed 7 bases, with 13 bases lying between them. In germline, CDR1 is SEHNR, CDR2 FQNEAQ (reference sequence). This CDR3 is 14 amino acids long. This CDR3 is CASSLDRATNEQFF. The CDR3 bases are TGTGCCAGCAGCTTGGACAGAGCTACAAATGAGCAGTTCTTC.

This clonotype was detected many times. The chain carries TRBV29-1 and TRBJ2-5; D not certain. V was pared by 5 bases and J by 5 bases, with 18 bases between. Germline assignment: CDR1 SQVTM and CDR2 ANQGSEA. This CDR3 is built from 14 residues. CDR3: CSVSGTLSRETQYF. CDR3 coding DNA: TGCAGCGTTTCTGGCACGCTGTCTCGGGAGACCCAGTACTTC.

A few counts support this clonotype. The chain couples TRBV7-8 to TRBJ1-5; weak D call: TRBD1 (6 bases). Germline V lookup: CDR1 SGHVS, CDR2 FQNEAQ. The CDR3 runs to 18 residues. V was trimmed by 2 bases and J by 6 bases, leaving 23 bases between them. The DNA for the CDR3 is TGTGCCAGCAGCTTACGGAGGACAGTGCCTCGTCAGGGTCAGCCCCAGCATTTT. Translation gives CASSLRRTVPRQGQPQHF.

The chain uses TRBV12-5 and TRBJ2-5; D ambiguous. The CDR3 sequence is 15 residues long. Looked up from germline, CDR1 is LGHNT and CDR2 is FRNRAP. V lost 5 bases and J 5 bases, leaving 18 bases between the germline ends. CDR3 DNA sequence: TGTGCTAGTGGTGGGGTGGAGCCGGAGCTGGAGACCCAGTACTTC. It specifies CASGGVEPELETQYF.

The sample holds many counts of this clonotype. The chain joins TRBV9 to TRBJ2-1, with unresolved D. The CDR3 is made up of 15 amino acids. V shed 0 bases and J shed 6 bases, with 13 bases lying between them. Germline loops: CDR1 SGDLS, CDR2 YYNGEE. Here the CDR3 DNA reads TGTGCCAGCAGCGTAGTCGCGGACCTGGTCAATGAGCAGTTCTTC. It yields the protein CASSVVADLVNEQFF.

This clonotype was observed many times. This sequence joins TRBV20-1 and TRBJ2-5, with 12 bases aligning to TRBD2. Germline CDR1 reads DFQATT; CDR2 reads SNEGSKA (reference sequence). The V and J ends lost 6 bases and 4 bases, in that order; junction bases with no gene match: 15. The CDR3 is made up of 17 amino acids. CDR3 coding DNA: TGCAGTGCCAAGAAGGGACTAGCGGGCCAGAGGCGAGAGACCCAGTACTTC. As protein: CSAKKGLAGQRRETQYF.

The chain combines TRBV20-1 with TRBJ2-1; D may correspond to TRBD1 or TRBD2 (5 bases each). This CDR3 comprises 14 residues. Germline V lookup: CDR1 DFQATT, CDR2 SNEGSKA (reference sequence). The V end lost 3 bases, the J end lost 5 bases, and 14 bases lay between the germline ends. The CDR3 is CSAREVGAHNEQFF. The DNA for the CDR3 is TGCAGTGCTAGGGAGGTCGGGGCTCACAATGAGCAGTTCTTC.

This clonotype was observed a handful of times. The V call is TRBV5-5, the J call TRBJ2-5; 7 bases align to TRBD1. This CDR3 has 14 amino acids. Trimming at V came to 4 bases and at J to 5 bases, leaving 8 bases not matched to a gene. Per the germline V gene, CDR1 is SGHKS and CDR2 is YYEKEE (reference sequence). For the CDR3, the DNA is TGTGCCAGCAGCGAGGGGGCTAGGAGGGAGACCCAGTACTTC. This translates into CASSEGARRETQYF.

Comment on this clonotype: This sequence may be a read error, since a much larger clone differs from it by one base. The chain is built from TRBV7-2 and TRBJ2-7; 11 positions match TRBD2. The CDR3 length is 14 residues. V was pared by 3 bases and J by 4 bases, with 2 bases of the junction left unmatched. From germline, CDR1 is SGHTA and CDR2 FQGNSA. The CDR3 loop reads CASSLGLADYEQYF. The CDR3 DNA follows: TGTGCCAGCAGCTTGGGACTAGCGGATTACGAGCAGTACTTC.

This clonotype was recorded once. The rearrangement uses TRBV29-1 and TRBJ1-1, with a tentative D call TRBD1 (5 bases). The CDR3 is made up of 15 amino acids. Germline V gives CDR1 SQVTM, CDR2 ANQGSEA. CDR3 DNA: TGCAGTGTTCTCCCCCCAGGGTGGGTGAACACTGAAGCTTTCTTT. Translation gives CSVLPPGWVNTEAFF.

This sequence joins TRBV19 and TRBJ2-1, with D uncertain. CDR1 and CDR2 from the germline V gene are LNHDA and SQIVND (reference sequence). The CDR3 runs to 13 residues. V gave up 2 bases and J gave up 9 bases, with 11 bases separating them. The CDR3 coding sequence is TGTGCCAGTAGTATACAGAGTTTGGTTGAGCAGTTCTTC. Translation gives CASSIQSLVEQFF.

This clonotype was counted a few times. The chain employs TRBV20-1 and TRBJ2-7; 8 bases are shared with TRBD2. The V and J ends lost 2 bases and 5 bases, in that order; junction bases with no gene match: 14. The CDR3 consists of 16 residues. The germline CDR1 and CDR2 sequences are DFQATT and SNEGSKA (reference sequence). This CDR3 is CSARTFSSGTRDEQYF. CDR3 DNA: TGCAGTGCTAGAACTTTCTCTTCCGGGACTAGGGACGAGCAGTACTTC.